The T cell receptor beta chain described here comes from a study of cytomegalovirus exposure and HLA in healthy donors. The PCR contained 60 Vbeta and 13 Jbeta primers. The assay was immunoSEQ multiplex PCR, and TCRdb's table has in-frame clones only and misses some. The repertoire holds roughly 100,000 clones, with roughly 80% as singletons. This clone was seen a few times. No antigen is known for it. This CDR3 has 16 residues. The V gene's germline CDR1 is KGHSH and CDR2 LQKENI. V was shortened by 3 bases and J by 6 bases, with 18 bases between the two germline ends. Study results and limitations: A classifier reportedly called cytomegalovirus status with high sensitivity and specificity.

Specimen: PBMCs. V gene TRBV18 combines with J gene TRBJ2-1; D remains unclear. This TCR derives from a female donor in good health and CMV-seropositive. CDR3 DNA: TGTGCCAGCTCACCCGCCAGGTCCTACGAAACCAATGAGCAGTTCTTC. Protein sequence: CASSPARSYETNEQFF.